This record covers a single TCR beta chain. The antigen remains undetermined. CDR3 size: 12 residues. V lost 3 bases, J lost 7 bases, and 7 bases lay in between. Germline V gene sequence: CDR1 MDHEN, CDR2 SYDVKM. Assay used: immunoSEQ multiplex PCR; TCRdb lists only in-frame clones, some missing. The data contain over a million clones, approximately 72% of them seen just once; the ten biggest clones take up about 1.5%. The sample belongs to a study of shared clonotypes between healthy human individuals. General study results and limits: The researchers took only blood, and tissue repertoires probably look different.

The chain links TRBV28 to TRBJ1-5; no firm D call. Sequencing used memory CD4+ T cells sorted from blood. Subset reported: CD45RA-negative fraction. This TCR came from a man in his late teens or twenties in good health. CDR3 protein: CASSFREQPQHF. CDR3 sequence (DNA): TGTGCCAGCAGTTTTCGGGAGCAGCCCCAGCATTTT.